This TCR beta chain derives from a study of PD-L1 blockade in urothelial cancer. Germline CDR1 reads SNHLY; CDR2 reads FYNNEI. V lost 6 bases, J lost 6 bases, and 6 bases stayed unmatched. The CDR3 is 14 residues long. Stated time point: pretreatment peripheral blood. Assay: immunoSEQ multiplex PCR; the TCRdb copy retains only in-frame clones and omits some. Of 45,000 to 50,000 clones listed, more than 75% are singletons. The V call is TRBV2, the J call TRBJ1-5; 9 bases are a match to TRBD1. The TCR originated in a man aged 50 to 60 with urothelial cancer. Sample: PBMCs, taken around atezolizumab (anti-PD-L1) treatment. The CDR3 bases are TGTGCCAGCAGAGGGACAGGGTTTAGTCAGCCCCAGCATTTT. Protein product: CASRGTGFSQPQHF.